The clone carrying this TCR beta chain was counted only a few times. As yet, its antigen is unknown. In TCRdb, the 5' RACE reads were re-called with MiXCR into one record per CDR3 protein. This table holds roughly 340,000 distinct CDR3 sequences, over 8% found once. The CDR3 runs to 17 residues. The germline V and J ends were trimmed by 1 base and 8 bases, with 21 bases remaining between them. The germline gives CDR1 SGHVS, CDR2 FQNEAQ. The data are from a study of T cells after yellow fever vaccination. Overall study findings and caveats: The CD4 compartment and the CD8 compartment contained a small share of clonotypes in common. Boosting was followed by the reappearance of most primary-vaccination clones (under 97% CD4, roughly 90% CD8). A weaker secondary response peaked on day 5, the primary on day 15.

The source is a man aged 18 to 29 who received the YFV17D yellow fever vaccine. The chain is built from TRBV7-8 and TRBJ2-1; either TRBD1 or TRBD2 may fit D (6 bases each). The sequenced sample was PBMCs, obtained on the day of the first yellow fever vaccination. Written as DNA, the CDR3 is TGTGCCAGCAGCTTAGATCTCGGAGGGGGAATTAACGATGAGCAGTTCTTC. It translates to CASSLDLGGGINDEQFF.